The 25 T cell receptor beta chains in this list originate from one sample, sequenced in a study of blood T cell repertoires in COVID-19. Method: immunoSEQ multiplex PCR; TCRdb's copy keeps in-frame clones and lacks some. Counted here are a few hundred thousand clones, roughly 82% occurring once; the ten biggest clones make up roughly 1.6%. The sequencing sample was made of peripheral blood. The source is a woman aged 50 to 65 with acute or convalescent COVID-19.

This clone has only a few counts. The chain carries TRBV19 and TRBJ2-1; 13 bases match TRBD2. This CDR3 has 15 amino acids. Per germline, CDR1 LNHDA and CDR2 SQIVND (reference sequence). Trimming removed 5 bases from V and 7 bases from J; junction bases left unmatched: 5. The CDR3 loop is CASSRTSGSENEQFF. In nucleotides, the CDR3 is TGTGCCAGTAGTCGGACTAGCGGGAGCGAGAATGAGCAGTTCTTC. The full variable domain, its missing parts supplied by reference TRBV19 and TRBJ2-1, is DGGITQSPKYLFRKEGQNVTLSCEQNLNHDAMYWYRQDPGQGLRLIYYSQIVNDFQKGDIAEGYSVSREKKESFPLTVTSAQKNPTAFYLCASSRTSGSENEQFFGPGTRLTVL.

The V and J genes are TRBV5-5 and TRBJ2-6; possibly TRBD2 for D (5 bases). V was trimmed by 2 bases and J by 0 bases, leaving 12 bases between them. CDR1 and CDR2 from the germline V gene are SGHKS and YYEKEE (reference sequence). The CDR3 extends over 17 amino acids. The CDR3 DNA sequence: TGTGCCAGCAGCTTTTGGACGGGGAGCTCTGGGGCCAACGTCCTGACTTTC. Residues: CASSFWTGSSGANVLTF.

This chain links TRBV6-5 with TRBJ2-3; D perhaps matches TRBD1 (5 bases). Deletions cut 7 bases from V and 2 bases from J, with 10 bases between. CDR3 length equals 13 residues. Germline V gene data show CDR1 as MNHEY and CDR2 as SVGAGI. The CDR3 spells CASTTTATDTQYF. The CDR3 bases are TGTGCCAGCACAACGACAGCCACAGATACGCAGTATTTT.

The chain joins TRBV9 to TRBJ1-1; 7 positions match TRBD1. The junction had 12 bases not matched to a gene; V was cut back by 4 bases and J by 6 bases. Looked up from germline, CDR1 is SGDLS and CDR2 is YYNGEE. The CDR3 has 15 amino acids. The CDR3 DNA reads as TGTGCCAGCAGCCATCGGGACAGTTCTAACGCTGAAGCTTTCTTT. Protein: CASSHRDSSNAEAFF.

The rearrangement uses TRBV27 and TRBJ1-1, with D maybe TRBD1 (5 bases). CDR1 and CDR2 from the germline V gene are MNHEY and SMNVEV (reference sequence). V was shortened by 10 bases and J by 4 bases, with 25 bases between the two germline ends. The CDR3 consists of 16 residues. CDR3 loop: CATSTRPGRWATEAFF. The DNA of the CDR3 is TGTGCCACCTCGACTCGGCCAGGGAGGTGGGCCACTGAAGCTTTCTTT.

V and J are TRBV27 and TRBJ2-5; D not certain. Deletions cut 3 bases from V and 6 bases from J, with 8 bases between. CDR1 is MNHEY, CDR2 SMNVEV, per germline (reference sequence). The length of the CDR3 is 12 residues. CDR3 nucleotides: TGTGCCAGCAGTTTCCTGGAGAAGACCCAGTACTTC. This gives the protein CASSFLEKTQYF.

This clone was recorded only once. V and J are TRBV19 and TRBJ1-3, with 8 bases aligning to TRBD1. The germline V gene has CDR1 LNHDA and CDR2 SQIVND (reference sequence). V was clipped by 8 bases and J by 2 bases; unmatched bases: 5. This CDR3 is built from 14 residues. The CDR3 reads CASRQTGAGNTIYF. The CDR3 nucleotides read TGTGCCAGTCGTCAGACAGGGGCTGGAAACACCATATATTTT.

This sequence joins TRBV12-3 or TRBV12-4 and TRBJ2-7; 8 bases agree with TRBD1. V shed 6 bases and J 3 bases; nucleotides not matched to a gene: 4. The CDR3 runs to 13 residues. The CDR3 loop reads CASSKGQGYEQYF. DNA for the CDR3: TGTGCCAGCAGCAAAGGACAGGGCTACGAGCAGTACTTC.

The gene calls are TRBV11-3 and TRBJ2-5; 8 nucleotides align to TRBD2. The CDR3 spans 15 residues. With 5 bases clipped from V and 2 bases from J, the junction kept 7 bases outside the gene matches. Germline assignment: CDR1 SGHNT and CDR2 YENEEA. CDR3 nucleotide sequence: TGTGCCAGCAGCCCCGGACTAGCACGACAAGAGACCCAGTACTTC. This translates into CASSPGLARQETQYF.

This chain connects TRBV5-1 to TRBJ2-3; TRBD1 agrees at 9 bases. Germline loops: CDR1 SGHRS, CDR2 YFSETQ. There are 14 residues in the CDR3. The junction had 6 bases not matched to a gene; V was cut back by 4 bases and J by 6 bases. CDR3 residues: CASSPRQGEDTQYF. The CDR3 DNA sequence: TGCGCCAGCAGCCCAAGACAGGGGGAGGATACGCAGTATTTT.

The CDR3: CASSSSTSPFTGELFF. The CDR3 DNA is TGTGCCAGCAGCTCGTCGACTAGCCCGTTCACCGGGGAGCTGTTTTTT. This sequence joins TRBV9 and TRBJ2-2; 7 bases align to TRBD2. The germline V gene has CDR1 SGDLS and CDR2 YYNGEE. This CDR3 has 16 residues. Trimming at V came to 4 bases and at J to 4 bases, leaving 10 bases not matched to a gene.

The chain carries TRBV19 and TRBJ2-7; 9 bases are shared with TRBD1. In germline, CDR1 is LNHDA, CDR2 SQIVND (reference sequence). The CDR3 has 13 residues. V lost 6 bases to trimming and J lost 5 bases; unmatched junction nucleotides: 5. The CDR3 reads CASRGQGSDEQYF. The DNA of the CDR3 is TGTGCCAGTAGGGGACAGGGATCGGACGAGCAGTACTTC.

The chain links TRBV7-2 to TRBJ1-6; TRBD1 matches 7 bases. CDR3 length: 16 amino acids. Germline CDR1 SGHTA, CDR2 FQGNSA. The J segment lost 9 bases and the V segment lost 0 bases, leaving 8 bases of the junction unmatched. The CDR3 loop reads CASSLADRALGSPLHF. The CDR3 DNA sequence: TGTGCCAGCAGCTTAGCAGACAGGGCACTCGGTTCACCCCTCCACTTT.

The table lists this clone with a count of one. V gene TRBV14 combines with J gene TRBJ2-1; perhaps TRBD1 as D (6 bases). Trimming shortened V by 8 bases and J by 4 bases, and 9 bases separated the two germline ends. The CDR3 spans 12 residues. Germline lookup yields CDR1 SGHDN and CDR2 FVKESK. The CDR3 coding sequence is TGTGCCAGCGGTGGACAGTACAATGAGCAGTTCTTC. This translates into CASGGQYNEQFF.

V and J are TRBV4-1 and TRBJ1-1; TRBD1 is a possible D gene (5 bases). CDR1 is MGHRA and CDR2 is YSYEKL in the germline V gene. V gave up 0 bases and J gave up 0 bases, with 14 bases separating them. The CDR3 consists of 17 residues. The CDR3 loop is CASSQDLEEGMNTEAFF. Written as DNA, the CDR3 is TGCGCCAGCAGCCAAGATTTAGAGGAGGGGATGAACACTGAAGCTTTCTTT.

This chain joins TRBV7-2 and TRBJ2-2; 8 positions agree with TRBD1. CDR3 length: 15 amino acids. The ends lost 3 bases at V and 8 bases at J; junction bases unmatched: 8. CDR1 SGHTA and CDR2 FQGNSA come from the germline V gene. CDR3 DNA: TGTGCCAGCAGCTTCGGGAGCACAGGGGGAGGGGAGCTGTTTTTT. Translating it yields CASSFGSTGGGELFF.

This rearrangement joins TRBV7-6 to TRBJ2-5; 7 bases align to TRBD1. The V and J ends lost 2 bases and 5 bases, in that order; junction bases with no gene match: 8. This CDR3 region has 15 residues. Germline V gene sequence: CDR1 SGHVS, CDR2 FNYEAQ. The CDR3 coding sequence is TGTGCCAGCAGCTTAACGACAGGGATGAGGGAGACCCAGTACTTC. Its protein is CASSLTTGMRETQYF.

The V call is TRBV14, the J call TRBJ2-1; perhaps TRBD2 as D (6 bases). Trimming cost V 3 bases and J 9 bases, with 12 bases left between them. This CDR3 is built from 13 residues. From germline, CDR1 is SGHDN and CDR2 FVKESK. CDR3 DNA: TGTGCCAGCAGCCATGACCTTAGCGGTGAGCAGTTCTTC. Its protein is CASSHDLSGEQFF.

The chain carries TRBV5-6 and TRBJ1-2, with 9 nucleotides matching TRBD1. Germline-derived CDR1 and CDR2 are SGHDT and YYEEEE. Trimming took 4 bases from V and 1 from J; bases not matched to a gene: 2. The CDR3 consists of 14 residues. CDR3 residues: CASSRDRVNYGYTF. CDR3 coding DNA: TGTGCCAGCAGCAGGGACAGGGTTAACTATGGCTACACCTTC.

The V gene is TRBV11-2, the J gene TRBJ1-3, with a possible D match to TRBD1 (5 bases). Trimming stripped 3 bases from V and 0 bases from J, with 12 bases between. Germline V gives CDR1 SGHAT, CDR2 FQNNGV. CDR3 size: 16 residues. The CDR3 loop is CASSFARGSSGNTIYF. CDR3 sequence (DNA): TGTGCCAGCAGCTTCGCCCGGGGGAGCTCTGGAAACACCATATATTTT.

This chain links TRBV7-3 with TRBJ1-6, with 7 bases aligning to TRBD1. CDR1 is SGHTA, CDR2 FQGTGA, per germline. V lost 5 bases, J lost 4 bases, and 8 bases stayed unmatched. The CDR3 has 16 amino acids. The CDR3 region has the DNA TGTGCCAGCAGCCCCACCGCAGGGGGTTATAATTCACCCCTCCACTTT. Protein product: CASSPTAGGYNSPLHF.

This chain links TRBV19 with TRBJ1-1; 7 bases agree with TRBD1. The CDR3 spans 14 residues. In germline, CDR1 is LNHDA, CDR2 SQIVND (reference sequence). V was pared by 9 bases and J by 1 base, with 8 bases of the junction left unmatched. CDR3 DNA sequence: TGTGCCAGCCTACAGGGGAATGGGAACACTGAAGCTTTCTTT. Translating it yields CASLQGNGNTEAFF.

The chain employs TRBV7-9 and TRBJ2-1, with 9 bases identical to TRBD1. Losses at the gene ends were 1 base for V and 6 bases for J; bases not matched to a gene: 4. This CDR3 has 15 residues. The germline gives CDR1 SEHNR, CDR2 FQNEAQ (reference sequence). The CDR3 spells CASSLGDRAFNEQFF. The CDR3 nucleotides are TGTGCCAGCAGCTTAGGGGACAGGGCATTCAATGAGCAGTTCTTC.

The rearrangement links TRBV5-1 to TRBJ2-7, with TRBD1 matching 7 bases. CDR1 and CDR2 from the germline V gene are SGHRS and YFSETQ. CDR3 length: 14 amino acids. Losses at the gene ends were 2 bases for V and 5 bases for J; bases not matched to a gene: 7. The CDR3: CASSFEGALNEQYF. The DNA of the CDR3 is TGCGCCAGCAGCTTTGAGGGGGCGTTGAACGAGCAGTACTTC.

This clone is a singleton in its sample. V usage is TRBV7-9 and J usage is TRBJ1-6, with 7 bases identical to TRBD1. The CDR3 extends over 14 amino acids. From germline, CDR1 is SEHNR and CDR2 FQNEAQ (reference sequence). The V and J ends lost 5 bases and 4 bases, in that order; junction bases with no gene match: 2. The CDR3 loop reads CASSRGQYNSPLHF. The CDR3 DNA is TGTGCCAGCAGCCGGGGACAGTATAATTCACCCCTCCACTTT.